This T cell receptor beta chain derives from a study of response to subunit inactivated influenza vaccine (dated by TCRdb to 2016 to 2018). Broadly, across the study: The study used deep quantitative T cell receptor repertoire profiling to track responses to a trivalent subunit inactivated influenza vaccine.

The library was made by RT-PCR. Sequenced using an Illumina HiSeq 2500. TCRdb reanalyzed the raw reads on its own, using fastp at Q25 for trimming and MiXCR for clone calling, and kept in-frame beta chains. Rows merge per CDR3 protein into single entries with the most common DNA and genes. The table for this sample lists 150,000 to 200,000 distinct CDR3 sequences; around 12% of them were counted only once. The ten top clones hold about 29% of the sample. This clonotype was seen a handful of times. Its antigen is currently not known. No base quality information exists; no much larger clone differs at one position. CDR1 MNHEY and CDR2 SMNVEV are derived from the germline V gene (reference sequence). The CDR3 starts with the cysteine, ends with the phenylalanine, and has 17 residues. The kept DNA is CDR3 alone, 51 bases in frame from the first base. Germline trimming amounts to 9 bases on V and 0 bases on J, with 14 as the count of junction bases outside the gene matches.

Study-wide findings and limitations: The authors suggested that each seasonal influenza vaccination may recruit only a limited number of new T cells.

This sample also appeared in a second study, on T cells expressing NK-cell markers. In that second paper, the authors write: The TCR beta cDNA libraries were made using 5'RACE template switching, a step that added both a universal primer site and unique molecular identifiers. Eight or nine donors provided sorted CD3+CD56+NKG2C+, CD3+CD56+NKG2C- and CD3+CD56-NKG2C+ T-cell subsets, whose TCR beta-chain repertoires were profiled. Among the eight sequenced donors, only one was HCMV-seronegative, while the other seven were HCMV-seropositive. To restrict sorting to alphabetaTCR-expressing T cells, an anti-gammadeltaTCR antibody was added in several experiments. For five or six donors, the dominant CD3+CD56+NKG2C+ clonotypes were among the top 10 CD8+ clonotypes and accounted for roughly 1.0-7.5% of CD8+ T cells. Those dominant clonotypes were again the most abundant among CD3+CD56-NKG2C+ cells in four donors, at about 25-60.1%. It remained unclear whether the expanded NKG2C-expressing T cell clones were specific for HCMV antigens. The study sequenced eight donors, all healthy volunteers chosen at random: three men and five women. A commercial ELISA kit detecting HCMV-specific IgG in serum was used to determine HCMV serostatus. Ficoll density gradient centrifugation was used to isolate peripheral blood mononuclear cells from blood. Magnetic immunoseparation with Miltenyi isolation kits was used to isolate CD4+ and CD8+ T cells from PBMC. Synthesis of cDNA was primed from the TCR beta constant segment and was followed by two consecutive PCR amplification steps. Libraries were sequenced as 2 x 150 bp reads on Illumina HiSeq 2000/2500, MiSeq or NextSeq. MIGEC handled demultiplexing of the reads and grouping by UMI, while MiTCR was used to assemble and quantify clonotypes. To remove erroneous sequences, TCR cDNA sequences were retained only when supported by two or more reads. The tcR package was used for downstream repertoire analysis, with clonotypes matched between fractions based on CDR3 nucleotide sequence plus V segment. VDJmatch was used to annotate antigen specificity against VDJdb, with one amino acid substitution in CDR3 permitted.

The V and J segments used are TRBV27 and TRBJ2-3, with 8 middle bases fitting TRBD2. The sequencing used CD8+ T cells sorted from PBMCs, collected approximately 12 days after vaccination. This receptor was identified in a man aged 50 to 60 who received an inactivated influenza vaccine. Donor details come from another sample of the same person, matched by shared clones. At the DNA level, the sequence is TGTGCCAGTAGAAACCCGGGACTAGACCCCAGCACAGATACGCAGTATTTT. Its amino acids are CASRNPGLDPSTDTQYF.